Each of the 3 T cell receptor beta chains below was sequenced from the same sample in a study of cytomegalovirus exposure and HLA in healthy donors. Researchers ran the PCR with 60 Vbeta and 13 Jbeta primers. Data came from immunoSEQ multiplex PCR; TCRdb stores just in-frame clones and leaves some out. The sample has 150,000 or so clones; 81% are singletons. The sequenced sample consisted of PBMCs. The source of these receptors is a woman aged 18 to 35 in good health and CMV-seropositive.

This sequence joins TRBV6-5 and TRBJ2-7; 8 nucleotides agree with TRBD1. CDR3 length equals 15 residues. The germline gives CDR1 MNHEY, CDR2 SVGAGI. The junction had 9 bases not matched to a gene; V was cut back by 7 bases and J by 1 base. The chain's CDR3 is CASIRTGPGSYEQYF. The CDR3 coding sequence is TGTGCCAGCATTCGGACAGGGCCGGGATCCTACGAGCAGTACTTC.

This clone was counted once. CDR3 nucleotide sequence: TGTGCCAGTAGCGAGGAGATCGGTCAATTTGGTGAAAAACTGTTTTTT. Protein sequence: CASSEEIGQFGEKLFF. The rearrangement links TRBV7-8 to TRBJ1-4; D ambiguous. The CDR3 is 16 amino acids. The germline gives CDR1 SGHVS, CDR2 FQNEAQ. V was clipped by 9 bases and J by 7 bases, with 24 bases between them. Full variable domain (rest looked up from reference TRBV7-8 and TRBJ1-4): GAGVSQSPRYKVAKRGQDVALRCDPISGHVSLFWYQQALGQGPEFLTYFQNEAQLDKSGLPSDRFFAERPEGSVSTLKIQRTQQEDSAVYLCASSEEIGQFGEKLFFGSGTQLSVL.

With respect to this clone: An end of the junction differs from the germline gene, which may be a read error. The chain recombines TRBV13 with TRBJ2-6; 7 bases match TRBD1. The CDR3 extends over 17 amino acids. Germline V gives CDR1 PRHDT, CDR2 FYEKMQ (reference sequence). CDR3 loop: CASSPPDRRPGANGLTF. For the CDR3, the DNA is TGTGCCAGCAGCCCGCCGGACAGGAGGCCTGGGGCCAACGGCCTGACTTTC.